The 2 T cell receptor beta chains reported below all come from one sample, sequenced in a study of OX40 agonist ivuxolimab in advanced cancers. Sequenced by immunoSEQ multiplex PCR; TCRdb stores in-frame clones only, minus some. The sample lists just over 95,000 clones, approximately 85% occurring once. This sample comprised CD4+ or CD8+ T cells sorted from blood, obtained in a trial of the OX40 agonist ivuxolimab. The receptor set was obtained from an adult with an advanced solid tumor such as melanoma, head and neck, liver or kidney cancer.

The count of this clone is one. This chain uses TRBV15 with TRBJ1-4; D may be TRBD1 (5 bases). Germline CDR1 is LNHNV and CDR2 is YYDKDF (reference sequence). V dropped 0 bases and J dropped 4 bases, with 21 bases sitting between them. The CDR3 consists of 19 residues. CDR3 protein: CATSREPFPAGLINEKLFF. CDR3 coding DNA: TGTGCCACCAGCAGAGAACCTTTTCCGGCGGGGCTAATTAATGAAAAACTGTTTTTT.

This sequence joins TRBV6-1 and TRBJ2-3; D unresolved. Germline lookup yields CDR1 MNHNS and CDR2 SASEGT. This CDR3 region has 12 residues. V dropped 5 bases and J dropped 2 bases, with 5 bases sitting between them. CDR3: CASSMYTDTQYF. In DNA form, the CDR3 reads TGTGCCAGCAGTATGTACACAGATACGCAGTATTTT.